This entry lists 27 T cell receptor beta chains sequenced from one sample in a study of shared clonotypes between healthy human individuals. The repertoire was sequenced with immunoSEQ multiplex PCR; TCRdb's copy has only in-frame clones and lacks some. The sample carries around 600,000 clones, approximately 95% recorded once. CD8 cells classed as naive were CD45RO-negative and positively selected for CCR7, excluding terminally differentiated effector memory CD45RA+ cells. Sequencing input: naive CD8+ T cells sorted from blood. The receptor source for this set is a woman in her twenties or thirties in good health.

This clone was picked up a small number of times. This chain joins TRBV2 and TRBJ2-7, with D perhaps matching TRBD2 (5 bases). The germline V gene has CDR1 SNHLY and CDR2 FYNNEI. V was clipped by 11 bases and J by 2 bases, with 16 bases between them. The CDR3 covers 13 residues. This CDR3 is CAVKGAGTYEQYF. In nucleotides, the CDR3 is TGTGCCGTCAAGGGAGCAGGAACCTACGAGCAGTACTTC.

This clone was seen once. The genes are TRBV28 and TRBJ1-5; TRBD1 agrees at 10 bases. From germline, CDR1 is MDHEN and CDR2 SYDVKM. V dropped 6 bases and J dropped 7; count of bases not matched to a gene: 3. The CDR3 contains 13 residues. CDR3 DNA: TGTGCCAGCAGAGACAGGGGGCAACAGCCCCAGCATTTT. This translates into CASRDRGQQPQHF.

The V call is TRBV5-6, the J call TRBJ2-3; 10 bases agree with TRBD1. The CDR3 loop spans 16 amino acids. The junction had 7 bases not matched to a gene; V was cut back by 4 bases and J by 2 bases. In germline, CDR1 is SGHDT, CDR2 YYEEEE. CDR3 residues: CASSLRQGAYTDTQYF. DNA of the CDR3: TGTGCCAGCAGCCTTCGACAGGGGGCATACACAGATACGCAGTATTTT.

V and J are TRBV14 and TRBJ2-7; D not certain. The CDR3 is 13 residues long. V lost 0 bases, J lost 3 bases, and 6 bases lay in between. Per germline, CDR1 SGHDN and CDR2 FVKESK. CDR3 protein: CASSQDHVYEQYF. CDR3 in DNA: TGTGCCAGCAGCCAAGATCACGTCTACGAGCAGTACTTC.

The count of this clone is one. This chain joins TRBV7-9 and TRBJ2-7, with 9 bases lining up with TRBD1. V dropped 1 base and J dropped 5; count of bases not matched to a gene: 15. CDR1 SEHNR and CDR2 FQNEAQ come from the germline V gene (reference sequence). The CDR3 contains 18 residues. This CDR3 reads CASSLDYLGDREGDEQYF. The CDR3 DNA reads as TGTGCCAGCAGCTTAGACTACCTTGGGGACAGGGAAGGAGACGAGCAGTACTTC.

V usage is TRBV11-1 and J usage is TRBJ2-7; 11 nucleotides line up with TRBD2. Trimming cost V 5 bases and J 2 bases; bases outside gene matches: 5. CDR3 length equals 15 residues. Germline V lookup: CDR1 SGHAT, CDR2 FQDESV (reference sequence). The CDR3 nucleotides read TGTGCCAGCAGCCCGACTAGCGGGACTACCTACGAGCAGTACTTC. Translated: CASSPTSGTTYEQYF.

The chain recombines TRBV2 with TRBJ2-7; D is unclear. The CDR3 runs to 13 residues. The germline gives CDR1 SNHLY, CDR2 FYNNEI. Trimming shortened V by 3 bases and J by 1 base, and 7 bases separated the two germline ends. Written as DNA, the CDR3 is TGTGCCAGCAGTGATGCGGTTTCCTACGAGCAGTACTTC. Translating gives CASSDAVSYEQYF.

The rearrangement links TRBV27 to TRBJ2-7; TRBD2 matches at 7 bases. This CDR3 region has 16 residues. Germline loops: CDR1 MNHEY, CDR2 SMNVEV (reference sequence). After removal of 7 bases from V and 0 bases from J, the junction contained 12 bases not matched to a gene. CDR3 sequence reads: CASKLAMGGHSYEQYF. CDR3 DNA sequence: TGTGCCAGCAAACTAGCGATGGGAGGGCACTCCTACGAGCAGTACTTC.

The J gene is TRBJ2-1, the V gene TRBV27, with 8 bases lining up with TRBD1. V lost 6 bases to trimming and J lost 6 bases; unmatched junction nucleotides: 4. CDR1 is MNHEY and CDR2 is SMNVEV in the germline V gene (reference sequence). The CDR3 has 13 residues. CDR3 residues: CASSKTGANEQFF. The CDR3 nucleotides are TGTGCCAGCAGCAAGACAGGGGCCAATGAGCAGTTCTTC.

This chain uses TRBV27 with TRBJ1-2; 9 bases agree with TRBD1. In germline, CDR1 is MNHEY, CDR2 SMNVEV (reference sequence). Unmatched junction bases numbered 9, after V lost 2 bases and J lost 8 bases. This CDR3 region has 15 residues. The CDR3 here is CASSLGAGTGSGYTF. In DNA, the CDR3 is TGTGCCAGCAGTTTAGGGGCCGGGACAGGGAGCGGCTACACCTTC.

This rearrangement joins TRBV6-5 to TRBJ2-3; no clear D. Per germline, CDR1 MNHEY and CDR2 SVGAGI. CDR3 length: 14 residues. Trimming shortened V by 5 bases and J by 7 bases, and 16 bases separated the two germline ends. In DNA, the CDR3 is TGTGCCAGCAGTGAATACTCCTTAGCACATACGCAGTATTTT. It encodes CASSEYSLAHTQYF.

The V and J genes are TRBV2 and TRBJ1-1; no reliable D call. CDR1 SNHLY and CDR2 FYNNEI come from the germline V gene. This CDR3 is built from 15 residues. V was shortened by 1 base and J by 0 bases, with 9 bases between the two germline ends. The CDR3 is CASSEESWVNTEAFF. The CDR3 coding sequence is TGTGCCAGCAGTGAAGAGAGTTGGGTGAACACTGAAGCTTTCTTT.

This chain joins TRBV4-2 and TRBJ2-2; D unclear. CDR1 LGHNA and CDR2 YNFKEQ come from the germline V gene. The V end was cut by 3 bases, the J end by 7 bases, with 12 bases between. This CDR3 has 14 residues. CDR3 residues: CASSHDNGIGELFF. CDR3 coding DNA: TGTGCCAGCAGCCATGATAATGGGATCGGGGAGCTGTTTTTT.

This clone appeared once. The chain has TRBV10-2 and TRBJ2-7; 8 positions agree with TRBD1. This CDR3 is 15 amino acids long. Losses at the gene ends were 6 bases for V and 2 bases for J; bases not matched to a gene: 9. Germline CDR1 is WSHSY and CDR2 is SAAADI. The CDR3 is CASRETGAVTYEQYF. CDR3 in DNA: TGCGCCAGCAGAGAGACAGGGGCGGTCACCTACGAGCAGTACTTC.

V and J are TRBV7-9 and TRBJ2-7, with TRBD2 as a possible D gene (6 bases). The germline CDR1 and CDR2 sequences are SEHNR and FQNEAQ (reference sequence). V lost 5 bases and J 4 bases, leaving 15 bases between the germline ends. This CDR3 region has 14 residues. The CDR3 nucleotides are TGTGCCAGCAGCCTGGACTATCCGCCATACGAGCAGTACTTC. It encodes CASSLDYPPYEQYF.

The chain recombines TRBV6-1 with TRBJ1-1; D gene unclear. Trimming removed 1 base from V and 4 bases from J, with 13 bases in between. The CDR3 totals 15 residues. Germline CDR1 and CDR2: MNHNS and SASEGT. The CDR3 region is CASSEGTDGLTEAFF. The CDR3 region has the DNA TGTGCCAGCAGTGAAGGTACAGACGGGCTCACTGAAGCTTTCTTT.

This chain connects TRBV28 to TRBJ2-7; 7 bases align to TRBD1. Germline loops: CDR1 MDHEN, CDR2 SYDVKM. V shed 3 bases, J shed 1 base, and the junction held 3 bases outside the gene matches. The CDR3 covers 14 residues. The CDR3 coding sequence is TGTGCCAGCAGTTTGACAGGGCTTTCCTACGAGCAGTACTTC. The encoded protein is CASSLTGLSYEQYF.

This clone is a singleton in its sample. The V and J genes are TRBV19 and TRBJ1-1, with a possible D match to TRBD1 (5 bases). CDR1 is LNHDA, CDR2 SQIVND, per germline (reference sequence). V was trimmed by 8 bases and J by 4 bases, leaving 11 bases between them. The length of the CDR3 is 12 residues. Here the CDR3 DNA reads TGTGCCAGTGGGGGTGAGGGCACTGAAGCTTTCTTT. As protein: CASGGEGTEAFF.

The V and J genes are TRBV27 and TRBJ2-7; TRBD1 aligns across 9 bases. The trim removed 6 bases at V and 0 bases at J, leaving 9 bases unmatched. Germline V gene lookup returns CDR1 MNHEY and CDR2 SMNVEV (reference sequence). There are 16 residues in the CDR3. The CDR3 sequence is CASSKGQGEISYEQYF. CDR3 nucleotides: TGTGCCAGCAGCAAGGGACAGGGAGAAATCTCCTACGAGCAGTACTTC.

Turning to this clone: Other DNA sequences within the sample encode an identical CDR3. The chain recombines TRBV9 with TRBJ2-1; 12 bases align to TRBD2. Germline assignment: CDR1 SGDLS and CDR2 YYNGEE. The V and J ends lost 0 bases and 6 bases, in that order; junction bases with no gene match: 1. CDR3 size: 15 residues. This CDR3 reads CASSVASGRANEQFF. CDR3 coding DNA: TGTGCCAGCAGCGTAGCTAGCGGGAGGGCCAATGAGCAGTTCTTC.

The sample holds one count of this clone. The chain employs TRBV6-5 and TRBJ2-6; no clear D. V was trimmed by 2 bases and J by 0 bases, leaving 2 bases between them. The CDR3 length is 14 residues. Germline V lookup: CDR1 MNHEY, CDR2 SVGAGI. The CDR3 nucleotides are TGTGCCAGCAGTTACACCTCTGGGGCCAACGTCCTGACTTTC. Encoded protein: CASSYTSGANVLTF.

The V gene is TRBV19, the J gene TRBJ2-1; D is perhaps TRBD2 (5 bases). V gave up 3 bases and J gave up 4 bases, with 16 bases separating them. CDR3 length: 16 amino acids. CDR1 and CDR2 from the germline V gene are LNHDA and SQIVND (reference sequence). The chain's CDR3 is CASSMVQSGWYNEQFF. DNA of the CDR3: TGTGCCAGTAGTATGGTACAAAGCGGCTGGTACAATGAGCAGTTCTTC.

This chain uses TRBV4-1 with TRBJ2-7; either TRBD1 or TRBD2 may fit D (5 bases each). Trimming removed 4 bases from V and 3 bases from J, with 19 bases in between. CDR3 length equals 16 residues. Germline V gives CDR1 MGHRA, CDR2 YSYEKL. The CDR3 spells CASSLGWGEGSYEQYF. The CDR3 bases are TGCGCCAGCAGCCTTGGATGGGGCGAGGGAAGCTACGAGCAGTACTTC.

CDR3 sequence reads: CASSYNRDTDYEQYF. Written as DNA, the CDR3 is TGCGCCAGCAGCTACAACCGGGACACCGACTACGAGCAGTACTTC. The rearrangement joins TRBV5-1 to TRBJ2-7; maybe TRBD1 (6 bases). Trimming pared 3 bases from V and 3 bases from J, leaving 16 bases between. The germline CDR1 and CDR2 sequences are SGHRS and YFSETQ. CDR3 size: 15 residues.

This clone appeared a single time. V gene TRBV28 combines with J gene TRBJ1-5; D ambiguous. Germline V lookup: CDR1 MDHEN, CDR2 SYDVKM. V lost 1 base and J 4 bases, leaving 5 bases between the germline ends. This CDR3 has 13 residues. Here the CDR3 reads CASSLFGNQPQHF. In nucleotides, the CDR3 is TGTGCCAGCAGTTTATTCGGTAATCAGCCCCAGCATTTT.

The chain recombines TRBV19 with TRBJ1-5, with TRBD1 matching 7 bases. The V gene's germline CDR1 is LNHDA and CDR2 SQIVND (reference sequence). The CDR3 is made up of 15 amino acids. V trimming: 1 base; J trimming: 7 bases; junction bases outside the gene matches: 7. This CDR3 reads CASSIVPGGKQPQHF. CDR3 bases: TGTGCCAGTAGTATAGTCCCAGGGGGGAAACAGCCCCAGCATTTT.

This sequence joins TRBV2 and TRBJ2-7, with a possible D match to TRBD2 (5 bases). The germline gives CDR1 SNHLY, CDR2 FYNNEI. Trimming shortened V by 5 bases and J by 5 bases, and 13 bases separated the two germline ends. The CDR3 loop spans 13 amino acids. CDR3 sequence reads: CASSSTDGNEQYF. CDR3 bases: TGTGCCAGCAGTTCCACGGACGGGAACGAGCAGTACTTC.